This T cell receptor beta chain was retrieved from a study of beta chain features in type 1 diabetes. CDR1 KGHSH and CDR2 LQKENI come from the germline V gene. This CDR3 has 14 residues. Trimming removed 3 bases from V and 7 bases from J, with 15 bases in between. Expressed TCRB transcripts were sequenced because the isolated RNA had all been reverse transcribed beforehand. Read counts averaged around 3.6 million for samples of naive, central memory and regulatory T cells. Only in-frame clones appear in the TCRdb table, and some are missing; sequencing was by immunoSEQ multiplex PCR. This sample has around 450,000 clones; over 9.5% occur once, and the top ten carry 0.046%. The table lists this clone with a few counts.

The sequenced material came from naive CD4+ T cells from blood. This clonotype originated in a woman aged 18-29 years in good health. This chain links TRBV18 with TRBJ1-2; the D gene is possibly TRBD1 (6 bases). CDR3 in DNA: TGTGCCAGCTCACCGAATACAGGGTTTCCTGGCTACACCTTC. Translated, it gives CASSPNTGFPGYTF. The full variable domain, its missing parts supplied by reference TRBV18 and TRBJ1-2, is NAGVMQNPRHLVRRRGQEARLRCSPMKGHSHVYWYRQLPEEGLKFMVYLQKENIIDESGMPKERFSAEFPKEGPSILRIQQVVRGDSAAYFCASSPNTGFPGYTFGSGTRLTVV.